This is a list of T cell receptor beta chains from one sample in a study of CD8 T cells in Susac syndrome. TCRdb called the immunoSEQ multiplex PCR reads again in MiXCR, with one record for every CDR3 protein. Of under 80,000 distinct CDR3 sequences listed, under 95% are singletons. What was sequenced was CD4+ T cells from PBMCs. These receptors were obtained from a human donor with Susac syndrome. Both conserved end residues are part of each CDR3. The D gene is left open where the match is weak. Clone size appears in some rows only: once, few, many, or a class for an expanded clone.

V	J	size	D	length	DNA	CDR3
TRBV18	TRBJ2-7	-	-	17	TGTGCCAGCTCACCACCGCTGGCGGGACCGACAGGTCGCGAGCAGTACTTC	CASSPPLAGPTGREQYF
TRBV7-2	TRBJ2-4	-	-	14	TGTGCCAGCAGGGGGGGAACGGCCAAAAACATTCAGTACTTC	CASRGGTAKNIQYF
TRBV20-1	TRBJ2-5	-	-	14	TGCAGTGCTAGAGATGGAGGGGGTCCGGAGACCCAGTACTTC	CSARDGGGPETQYF
TRBV7-6	TRBJ1-1	once	-	13	TGTGCCAGCAGCCTGGATGTCAACACTGAAGCTTTCTTT	CASSLDVNTEAFF
TRBV7-3	TRBJ2-7	-	-	14	TGTGCCAGCAGCTTAGATAGAAACTCCTACGAGCAGTACTTC	CASSLDRNSYEQYF
TRBV5-4	TRBJ2-6	-	TRBD1	17	TGTGCCAGCAGCCCCCGGGACAGGCCATCTGGGGCCAACGTCCTGACTTTC	CASSPRDRPSGANVLTF
TRBV7-9	TRBJ1-2	once	-	13	TGTGCCAGCAGCTCCCGGACAGCCAATGGCTACACCTTC	CASSSRTANGYTF
TRBV20-1	TRBJ2-2	once	-	12	TGCAGTGCTACCCAGAACACCGGGGAGCTGTTTTTT	CSATQNTGELFF
TRBV5-1	TRBJ2-1	-	TRBD2	18	TGCGCCAGCAGCTTGGCCGTGGGGGAACTAGCGGGAGGAGGGGAGCAGTTCTTC	CASSLAVGELAGGGEQFF
TRBV6-6	TRBJ1-5	-	-	14	TGTGCCAGCAGCCCGCAAGGCCGGGATGAAGCCCAGCATTTT	CASSPQGRDEAQHF